This T cell receptor (beta chain) comes out of a study of spatial heterogeneity in lung cancer. About the research overall: Detected sequences consistently included more beta-chain ones than alpha-chain ones.

CDR1 is SGHVS, CDR2 FNYEAQ, per germline. The CDR3 length is 13 residues. Trimming took off 1 base at V and 5 bases at J, with 8 bases between the two ends. Every TCR cDNA molecule bore a unique molecular identifier. TCRdb itself ran the 5' RACE reads through MiXCR, one entry per CDR3 protein. The table shows roughly 70,000 distinct CDR3 sequences, with nearly 9% occurring only once. The time point: blood at routine non-recurrence follow-up after resection. Tumor, nontumor lung or frozen PBMC supplied whole RNA that was sequenced unsorted. Study-level points and caveats: Relative to follow-up, resection was when ubiquitous expanded tumor TCRs appeared more in blood.

Many counts were recorded for this clonotype. Its antigen remains unknown. The chain carries TRBV7-6 and TRBJ1-2; D not resolved. The sequencing used PBMCs, collected at follow-up. The TCR sequence derives from a female donor with early-stage non-small cell lung cancer. The CDR3 loop reads CASSLGTGYGYTF. The CDR3 nucleotides read TGTGCCAGCAGCTTAGGCACTGGTTATGGCTACACCTTC. Complete variable domain (other parts from reference TRBV7-6 and TRBJ1-2): GAGVSQSPRYKVTKRGQDVALRCDPISGHVSLYWYRQALGQGPEFLTYFNYEAQQDKSGLPNDRFSAERPEGSISTLTIQRTEQRDSAMYRCASSLGTGYGYTFGSGTRLTVV.